This T cell receptor beta chain was identified in a study of tumor-infiltrating lymphocytes in primary liver carcinoma. Regarding this clonotype: Compared with germline, one end of the junction differs, possibly owing to a read error.

With around 500 ng total RNA as template and a constant-region primer, TCR beta cDNA was made. Three nested multiplex PCR rounds, a slightly modified ARM-PCR, produced the libraries for TCR beta. The opening two PCR rounds, 10 cycles each, paired TRBV1-TRBV30 forward primers with a C-beta reverse primer. MiXCR, run by TCRdb on the multiplex PCR reads, gives a single entry per CDR3 protein. The table has over 95,000 distinct CDR3 sequences, roughly 69% seen once. Each 20-30 mg portion of unsorted bulk tissue served as the source for co-extraction of RNA and DNA. CDR1 SGHNT and CDR2 YENEEA come from the germline V gene. The CDR3 sequence is 17 residues long.

The rearrangement uses TRBV11-3 and TRBJ2-1; 7 bases are shared with TRBD2. This clonotype was sampled from an older woman with primary liver carcinoma and hepatitis B virus infection. The sample taken for sequencing was liver tumor tissue from sampling region 5. Noted subset: tumor region T5, tumor centre. CDR3 bases: TGTACCAGCAGCTTAAGTCGGGGGGAGTGGGGTGTCGATGAACAGTTCTTC. Its translation is CTSSLSRGEWGVDEQFF.